This T cell receptor (beta chain) was recorded in a study of blood T cell repertoires in COVID-19. The repertoire was sequenced with immunoSEQ multiplex PCR; TCRdb's copy has only in-frame clones and lacks some. In the table there are 450,000 to 600,000 clones, about nine tenths of which are singletons. Recruitment covered 20 to 25 US areas and drew participants whose ages spanned 18 to 89 years. CDR3 length: 14 residues. V was trimmed by 3 bases and J by 2 bases, leaving 11 bases between them. The germline gives CDR1 KGHSH, CDR2 LQKENI. Sequencing input: PBMCs or T cells enriched from blood (not recorded which). The chain is built from TRBV18 and TRBJ2-7; weak D call: TRBD2 (6 bases). This clonotype was sampled from a woman younger than 30 who had recovered from COVID-19. This CDR3 is CASSPGTETYEQYF. The DNA of the CDR3 is TGTGCCAGCTCACCCGGGACTGAGACCTACGAGCAGTACTTC.